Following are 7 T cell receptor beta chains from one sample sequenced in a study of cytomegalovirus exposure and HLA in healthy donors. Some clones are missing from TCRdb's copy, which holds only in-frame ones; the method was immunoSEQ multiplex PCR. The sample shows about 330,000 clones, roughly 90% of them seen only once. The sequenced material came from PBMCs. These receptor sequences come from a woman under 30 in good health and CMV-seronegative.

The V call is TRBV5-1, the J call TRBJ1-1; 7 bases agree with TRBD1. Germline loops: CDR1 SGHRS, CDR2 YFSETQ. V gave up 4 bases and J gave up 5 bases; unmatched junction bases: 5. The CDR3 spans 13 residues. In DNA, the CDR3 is TGCGCCAGCAGCACGGCAGGGGGGACTGAAGCTTTCTTT. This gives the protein CASSTAGGTEAFF.

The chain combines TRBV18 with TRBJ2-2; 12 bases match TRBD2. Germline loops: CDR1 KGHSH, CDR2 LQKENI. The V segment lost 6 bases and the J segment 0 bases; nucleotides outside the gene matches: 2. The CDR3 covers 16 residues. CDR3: CASSRLAGANTGELFF. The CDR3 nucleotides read TGTGCCAGCTCCCGACTAGCGGGAGCGAACACCGGGGAGCTGTTTTTT.

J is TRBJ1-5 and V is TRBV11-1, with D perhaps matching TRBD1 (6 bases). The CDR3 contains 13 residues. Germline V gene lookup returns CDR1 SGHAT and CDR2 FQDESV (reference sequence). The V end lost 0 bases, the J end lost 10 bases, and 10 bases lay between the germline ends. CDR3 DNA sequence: TGTGCCAGCAGCTTAGCGCTAGGGGGACCCCAGCATTTT. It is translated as CASSLALGGPQHF.

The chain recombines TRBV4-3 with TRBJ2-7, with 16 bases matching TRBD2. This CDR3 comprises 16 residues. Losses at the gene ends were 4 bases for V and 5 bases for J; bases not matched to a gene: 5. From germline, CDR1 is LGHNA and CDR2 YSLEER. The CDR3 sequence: CASSPGLAGGPDEQYF. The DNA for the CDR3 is TGCGCCAGCAGCCCGGGACTAGCGGGAGGGCCCGACGAGCAGTACTTC.

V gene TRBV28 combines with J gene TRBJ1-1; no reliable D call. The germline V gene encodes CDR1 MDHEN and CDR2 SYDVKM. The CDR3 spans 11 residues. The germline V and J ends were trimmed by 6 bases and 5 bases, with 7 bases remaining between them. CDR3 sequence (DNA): TGTGCCAGCAGCGAGGAGACTGAAGCTTTCTTT. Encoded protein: CASSEETEAFF.

The CDR3 loop is CAWSRGQGGVGELFF. CDR3 DNA: TGTGCCTGGAGTAGGGGACAGGGGGGCGTCGGGGAGCTGTTTTTT. V is TRBV30 and J is TRBJ2-2; 11 bases map to TRBD1. CDR1 is GTSNPN and CDR2 is SVGIG in the germline V gene (reference sequence). The CDR3 length is 15 residues. V dropped 2 bases and J dropped 7; count of bases not matched to a gene: 6.

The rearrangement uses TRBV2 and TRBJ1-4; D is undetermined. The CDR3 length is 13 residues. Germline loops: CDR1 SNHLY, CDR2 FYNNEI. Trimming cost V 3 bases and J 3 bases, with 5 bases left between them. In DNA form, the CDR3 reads TGTGCCAGCAGTGACGAGGCTAATGAAAAACTGTTTTTT. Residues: CASSDEANEKLFF.